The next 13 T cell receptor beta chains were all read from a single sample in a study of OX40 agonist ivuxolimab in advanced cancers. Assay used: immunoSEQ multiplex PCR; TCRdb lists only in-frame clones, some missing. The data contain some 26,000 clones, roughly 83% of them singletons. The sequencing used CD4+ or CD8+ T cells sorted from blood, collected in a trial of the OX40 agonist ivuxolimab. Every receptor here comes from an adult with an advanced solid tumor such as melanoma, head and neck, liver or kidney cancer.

The chain's CDR3 is CASELLYEQYF. The DNA for the CDR3 is TGTGCCAGCGAACTTCTCTACGAGCAGTACTTC. The chain carries TRBV7-9 and TRBJ2-7; D remains ambiguous. The V gene's germline CDR1 is SEHNR and CDR2 FQNEAQ (reference sequence). CDR3 size: 11 residues. Trimming removed 8 bases at V and 3 bases at J, with 8 bases between.

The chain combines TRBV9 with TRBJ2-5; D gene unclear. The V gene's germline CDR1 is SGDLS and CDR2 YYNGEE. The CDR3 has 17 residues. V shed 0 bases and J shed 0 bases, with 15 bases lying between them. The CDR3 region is CASSVEGGWQYQETQYF. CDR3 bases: TGTGCCAGCAGCGTAGAGGGTGGATGGCAGTACCAAGAGACCCAGTACTTC.

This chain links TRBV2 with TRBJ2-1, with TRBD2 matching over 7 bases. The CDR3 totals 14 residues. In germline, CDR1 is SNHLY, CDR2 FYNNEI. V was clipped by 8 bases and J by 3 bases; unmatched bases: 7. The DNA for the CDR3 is TGTGCCAGCGACGTCGGCGGGGGCTACAATGAGCAGTTCTTC. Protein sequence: CASDVGGGYNEQFF. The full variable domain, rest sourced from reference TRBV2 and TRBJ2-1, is EPEVTQTPSHQVTQMGQEVILRCVPISNHLYFYWYRQILGQKVEFLVSFYNNEISEKSEIFDDQFSVERPDGSNFTLKIRSTKLEDSAMYFCASDVGGGYNEQFFGPGTRLTVL.

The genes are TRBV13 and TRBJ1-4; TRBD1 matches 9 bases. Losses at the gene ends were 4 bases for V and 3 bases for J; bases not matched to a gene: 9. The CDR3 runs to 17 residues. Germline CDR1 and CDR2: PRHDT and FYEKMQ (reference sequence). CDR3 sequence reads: CASSSTGTGLANEKLFF. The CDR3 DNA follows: TGTGCCAGCAGCTCCACCGGGACAGGGTTAGCTAATGAAAAACTGTTTTTT.

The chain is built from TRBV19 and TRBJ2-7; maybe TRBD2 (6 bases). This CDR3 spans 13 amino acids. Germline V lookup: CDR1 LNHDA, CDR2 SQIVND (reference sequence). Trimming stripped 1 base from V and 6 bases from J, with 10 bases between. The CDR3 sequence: CASSIAGRSEQYF. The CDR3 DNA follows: TGTGCCAGTAGTATAGCGGGGAGGAGCGAGCAGTACTTC.

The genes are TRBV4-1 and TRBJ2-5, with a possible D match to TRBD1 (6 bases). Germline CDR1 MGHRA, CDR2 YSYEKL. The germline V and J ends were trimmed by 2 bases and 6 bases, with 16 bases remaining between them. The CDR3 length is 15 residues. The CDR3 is CASSQFLQGVKTQYF. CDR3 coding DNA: TGCGCCAGCAGCCAATTCCTACAGGGAGTGAAGACCCAGTACTTC.

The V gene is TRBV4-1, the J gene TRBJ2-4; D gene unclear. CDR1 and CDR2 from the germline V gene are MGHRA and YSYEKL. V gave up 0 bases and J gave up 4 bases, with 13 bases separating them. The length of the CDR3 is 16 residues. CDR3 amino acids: CASSQDLSSFKNIQYF. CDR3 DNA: TGCGCCAGCAGCCAAGATCTAAGCAGCTTTAAAAACATTCAGTACTTC.

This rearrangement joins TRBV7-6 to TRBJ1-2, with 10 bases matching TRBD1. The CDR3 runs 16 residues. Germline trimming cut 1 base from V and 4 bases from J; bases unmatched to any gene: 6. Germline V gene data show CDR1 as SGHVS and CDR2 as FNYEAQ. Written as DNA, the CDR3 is TGTGCCAGCAGCTTAGTTCGGGACAGGGGTTCCTATGGCTACACCTTC. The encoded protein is CASSLVRDRGSYGYTF.

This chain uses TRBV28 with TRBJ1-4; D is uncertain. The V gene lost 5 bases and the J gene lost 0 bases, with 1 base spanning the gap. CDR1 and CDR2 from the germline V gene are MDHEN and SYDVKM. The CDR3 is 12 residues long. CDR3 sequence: CASSATNEKLFF. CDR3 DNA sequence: TGTGCCAGCAGTGCAACTAATGAAAAACTGTTTTTT.

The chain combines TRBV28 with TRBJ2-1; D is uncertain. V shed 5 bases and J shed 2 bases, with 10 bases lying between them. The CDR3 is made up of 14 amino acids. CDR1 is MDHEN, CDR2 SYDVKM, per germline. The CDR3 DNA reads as TGTGCCAGCAGTCCTGACGGAGCCTACAATGAGCAGTTCTTC. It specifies CASSPDGAYNEQFF.

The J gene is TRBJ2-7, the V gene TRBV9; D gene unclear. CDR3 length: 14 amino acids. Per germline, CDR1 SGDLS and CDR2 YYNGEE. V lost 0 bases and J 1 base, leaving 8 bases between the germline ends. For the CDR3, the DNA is TGTGCCAGCAGCGTAGCTGGGTTTTCCTACGAGCAGTACTTC. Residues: CASSVAGFSYEQYF. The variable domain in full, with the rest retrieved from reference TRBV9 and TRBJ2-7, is DSGVTQTPKHLITATGQRVTLRCSPRSGDLSVYWYQQSLDQGLQFLIQYYNGEERAKGNILERFSAQQFPDLHSELNLSSLELGDSALYFCASSVAGFSYEQYFGPGTRLTVT.

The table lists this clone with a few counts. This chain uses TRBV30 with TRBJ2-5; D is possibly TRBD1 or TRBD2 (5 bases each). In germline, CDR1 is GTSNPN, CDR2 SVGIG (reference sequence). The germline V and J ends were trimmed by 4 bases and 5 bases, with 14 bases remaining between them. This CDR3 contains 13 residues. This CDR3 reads CAWTSWDLETQYF. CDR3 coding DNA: TGTGCCTGGACAAGCTGGGACCTGGAGACCCAGTACTTC.

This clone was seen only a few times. CDR3 sequence reads: CASSLGRGSSYEQYF. CDR3 DNA: TGTGCCAGCAGCTTAGGGCGCGGAAGCTCCTACGAGCAGTACTTC. The chain is built from TRBV11-1 and TRBJ2-7, with D unclear. V was clipped by 1 base and J by 0 bases, with 10 bases between them. Germline V lookup: CDR1 SGHAT, CDR2 FQDESV (reference sequence). The CDR3 extends over 15 amino acids.